The T cell receptor beta chain under discussion was sequenced for a study of T cells in Graves' hyperthyroidism and ophthalmopathy. Authors of the study amplified TCR beta CDR3 regions from RNA transcripts. Carried out on the TCR CDR3, a first-round RT-PCR used the HTBI primer set. TCRdb reanalysed the multiplex PCR reads using MiXCR and keeps one entry per CDR3 protein. The table records a few hundred thousand distinct CDR3 sequences, more than 15% of them present only once. Exclusions: uncontrolled infection, other autoimmune disease, pregnancy, lactation. Clinical symptoms, serum thyroxine and TRAb, thyroid ultrasound and orbital computed tomography together formed the diagnostic basis. CDR1 is SGHVS, CDR2 FNYEAQ, per germline. This CDR3 region has 14 residues. Unmatched junction bases numbered 5, after V lost 4 bases and J lost 6 bases.

The clonotype was recovered from a woman aged 40 to 55 with Graves' ophthalmopathy. The genes are TRBV7-6 and TRBJ2-5; 10 nucleotides agree with TRBD1. Input material: blood. CDR3 amino acids: CASSSGQGLKTQYF. In DNA form, the CDR3 reads TGTGCCAGCAGCTCGGGACAGGGGTTAAAGACCCAGTACTTC.